The rows below give T cell receptor beta chains drawn from one sample of a study of CD8 T cells in ankylosing spondylitis. TCRdb reanalysed the 5' RACE reads using MiXCR and keeps one entry per CDR3 protein. This sample has 24,000 or so distinct CDR3 sequences, with around 13% found just once. The sequencing input was blood. All receptors come from a male donor with ankylosing spondylitis or in good health (not recorded which). Each CDR3 is given with its conserved first and last residue. A D gene is named only where the DNA matches it firmly. Clone size is given for some rows only: seen once, a few or many times, or a class if the clone is expanded.

-	-	TRBV6-5	TRBJ2-3	TGTGCCAGCAGTAGAGGGGGGGGGACGACTACAGATACGCAGTATTTT	CASSRGGGTTTDTQYF
-	many	TRBV9	TRBJ2-2	TGTGCCAGCAGCGTTATGTGGGGGACCGGGGAGCTGTTTTTT	CASSVMWGTGELFF
TRBD1	medium-sized	TRBV7-2	TRBJ2-3	TGTGCCAGCAGCTCTGGACAGGTGACGCAGTATTTT	CASSSGQVTQYF
-	few	TRBV7-3	TRBJ2-7	TGTGCCAGCAGCTTAAGTGGGGGAGAGCAATACGAGCAGTACTTC	CASSLSGGEQYEQYF
TRBD2	-	TRBV6-5	TRBJ2-3	TGTGCCAGCAAGGTAGCGGGGGGGTCCACAGATACGCAGTATTTT	CASKVAGGSTDTQYF
-	-	TRBV28	TRBJ1-4	TGTGCCAGCAGGCCACCCAGGGGAAAACTGTTTTTT	CASRPPRGKLFF
TRBD2	many	TRBV6-5	TRBJ2-5	TGTGCCAGCAGTGTACTAGCGCAACAAGAGACCCAGTACTTC	CASSVLAQQETQYF
-	-	TRBV4-1	TRBJ2-7	TGCGCCAGCAGCCCACTATGGACAGAGGTTGACTACGAGCAGTACTTC	CASSPLWTEVDYEQYF
TRBD1	few	TRBV10-3	TRBJ2-2	TGTGCCATCAGTGAGACCCCGGACAGGGAGAACACCGGGGAGCTGTTTTTT	CAISETPDRENTGELFF
-	medium-sized	TRBV12-3/TRBV12-4	TRBJ1-6	TGTGCCAGCAGCCTCCGGTCTTCACCCCTCCACTTT	CASSLRSSPLHF
TRBD2	-	TRBV12-3/TRBV12-4	TRBJ2-3	TGTGCCAGCAGTTTCAGGCTAGCGGGGAAATCTAGCACAGATACGCAGTATTTT	CASSFRLAGKSSTDTQYF
TRBD1	once	TRBV28	TRBJ2-3	TGTGCCAGCAGTCCCACGACAGGGCGTACAGATACGCAGTATTTT	CASSPTTGRTDTQYF
-	-	TRBV12-3/TRBV12-4	TRBJ2-4	TGTGCCAGCAGTTCGCCAGGGGTTTTAGCCAAAAACATTCAGTACTTC	CASSSPGVLAKNIQYF
-	few	TRBV10-3	TRBJ2-7	TGTGCCATCACCCCCCCGGGACCCCCGAAAGGCGAGCAGTACTTC	CAITPPGPPKGEQYF
-	few	TRBV2	TRBJ2-3	TGTGCCAGCAGTAGAGACGGCCAAGGCCTTCTTCAGTATTTT	CASSRDGQGLLQYF
-	many	TRBV7-2	TRBJ2-2	TGTGCCAGCACAACCTTGACAGTAACGAACACCGGGGAGCTGTTTTTT	CASTTLTVTNTGELFF
TRBD2	many	TRBV20-1	TRBJ2-1	TGCAGTGCTATCCCCTCTAGCGGGGTCTCCTACAATGAGCAGTTCTTC	CSAIPSSGVSYNEQFF
TRBD2	few	TRBV20-1	TRBJ2-5	TGCAGTGCTCCCCGGGCTAGCGGGGGGGCGAGGACCCAGTACTTC	CSAPRASGGARTQYF
-	-	TRBV5-1	TRBJ1-4	TGCGCCAGCAGCTACCTCGGGGGGCAGAGTAATGAAAAACTGTTTTTT	CASSYLGGQSNEKLFF
-	many	TRBV9	TRBJ2-5	TGTGCCAGCAGCGATGATTGGGGTAAAGAGACCCAGTACTTC	CASSDDWGKETQYF
-	-	TRBV29-1	TRBJ2-2	TGCAGCGTTGCAGGCGGAATAAACACCGGGGAGCTGTTTTTT	CSVAGGINTGELFF
TRBD2	few	TRBV12-3/TRBV12-4	TRBJ2-5	TGTGCCAGCAGTTTGCTAGCGGGCCTTGAAGAGACCCAGTACTTC	CASSLLAGLEETQYF
TRBD2	few	TRBV29-1	TRBJ2-2	TGCAGCGGTGCGACGGGGGGTATCACCGGGGAGCTGTTTTTT	CSGATGGITGELFF
-	-	TRBV5-5	TRBJ1-5	TGTGCCAGCAGTCTCGGGACTGATCAGCCCCAGCATTTT	CASSLGTDQPQHF
TRBD2	-	TRBV7-2	TRBJ2-7	TGTGCCAGCATCGACTTCGGGGGGGGACGGAGCTACGAGCAGTACTTC	CASIDFGGGRSYEQYF
TRBD2	many	TRBV2	TRBJ2-5	TGTGCCAGCAGGAGCAGCGGGGGGCCCAGTGGGACCCAGTACTTC	CASRSSGGPSGTQYF
-	many	TRBV6-2/TRBV6-3	TRBJ2-7	TGTGCCAGCAGTGACGGAACCTACGAGCAGTACTTC	CASSDGTYEQYF
TRBD1	-	TRBV20-1	TRBJ2-1	TGCAGTGCTAAATCCGGGACAGGGGGCTTAGGCTCCTACAATGAGCAGTTCTTC	CSAKSGTGGLGSYNEQFF
-	-	TRBV6-5	TRBJ1-5	TGTGCCAGTCCTAACAGGGCCGATAGCAATCAGCCCCAGCATTTT	CASPNRADSNQPQHF
TRBD1	-	TRBV4-1	TRBJ1-1	TGCGCCAGCAGCCAACCGGGACAGACGACTGAAGCTTTCTTT	CASSQPGQTTEAFF
-	-	TRBV7-9	TRBJ2-2	TGTGCCAGCAGCTTAGACAGCGCCGGGGAGCTGTTTTTT	CASSLDSAGELFF
TRBD2	few	TRBV24-1	TRBJ2-1	TGTGCCACCAGTGATTTGCCGGGACTAGCTATCAATGAGCAGTTCTTC	CATSDLPGLAINEQFF
-	many	TRBV6-5	TRBJ2-5	TGTGCCAGCAGCCGGGCGCTAGAAGAGACCCAGTACTTC	CASSRALEETQYF
TRBD2	few	TRBV7-8	TRBJ2-2	TGTGCCAGCAGCCCGGGACTAGGTGACACCGGGGAGCTGTTTTTT	CASSPGLGDTGELFF
-	-	TRBV28	TRBJ2-1	TGTGCCAGCAGTTTTGGGGGGACCCACAATGAGCAGTTCTTC	CASSFGGTHNEQFF
-	many	TRBV7-2	TRBJ2-7	TGTGCCAGCAGCCTTCCGGGACACCCTTCTGAGCAGTACTTC	CASSLPGHPSEQYF
TRBD1	few	TRBV20-1	TRBJ1-5	TGCAGTGCCCAAAGGACAGGGGGCTATCAGCCCCAGCATTTT	CSAQRTGGYQPQHF
-	once	TRBV15	TRBJ2-5	TGTGCCACCAGCAGAGATATTGCGAGGGTTCGCCAAGAGACCCAGTACTTC	CATSRDIARVRQETQYF
TRBD2	many	TRBV20-1	TRBJ2-1	TGCAGTGCTAGGACTAGCGGGGCAGACTACAATGAGCAGTTCTTC	CSARTSGADYNEQFF
-	many	TRBV7-2	TRBJ2-7	TGTGCCAGCAGCTTAGGCCCAGGTTCCTACGAGCAGTACTTC	CASSLGPGSYEQYF
-	many	TRBV5-1	TRBJ2-2	TGCGCCAGCAGCTTGGGACTAGGAACAGTCGCCGGGGAGCTGTTTTTT	CASSLGLGTVAGELFF